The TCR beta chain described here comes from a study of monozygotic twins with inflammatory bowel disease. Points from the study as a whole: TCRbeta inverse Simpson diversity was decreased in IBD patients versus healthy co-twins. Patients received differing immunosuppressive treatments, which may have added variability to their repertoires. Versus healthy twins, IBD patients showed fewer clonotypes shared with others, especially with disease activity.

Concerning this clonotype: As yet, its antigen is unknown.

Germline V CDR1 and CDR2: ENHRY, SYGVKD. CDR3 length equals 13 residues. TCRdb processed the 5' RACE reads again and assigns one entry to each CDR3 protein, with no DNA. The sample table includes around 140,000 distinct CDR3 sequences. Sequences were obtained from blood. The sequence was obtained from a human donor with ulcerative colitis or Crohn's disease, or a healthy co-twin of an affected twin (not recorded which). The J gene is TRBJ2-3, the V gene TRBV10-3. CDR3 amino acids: CAISLGGTDTQYF.